This TCR beta chain appears in the sequencing data of a study of radiotherapy plus CTLA-4 blockade in lung cancer. The study's findings and limits: The best predictor of response was reported to be early blood T cell clone dynamics, with interferon-beta. Some TCR clones had been derived from tumors. These clones expanded in peripheral blood after radiotherapy plus ipilimumab.

Ipilimumab-mediated CTLA-4 blockade plus focal radiation was given to patients having chemo-refractory metastatic non-small-cell lung cancer. Clones were sequenced by immunoSEQ multiplex PCR, and TCRdb holds only the in-frame ones, with some missing. The sample contains tens of thousands of clones, more than 70% of which appear only once. Details on this clone: Its specificity is not known.

Source: peripheral blood, taken from a patient treated with radiotherapy plus ipilimumab. This receptor was obtained from a human donor with non-small cell lung cancer that progressed on radiotherapy plus ipilimumab.

CDR3 sequence reads: CASSPPGQGHYGYTF. In DNA form, the CDR3 reads TGTGCCAGCTCACCTCCGGGACAGGGCCACTATGGCTACACCTTC. This sequence joins TRBV18 and TRBJ1-2, with 9 bases identical to TRBD1. The CDR3 is 15 residues long. V was pared by 3 bases and J by 3 bases, with 5 bases of the junction left unmatched. CDR1 is KGHSH, CDR2 LQKENI, per germline.